This T cell receptor (beta chain) derives from a study of CD8+ T cells in alopecia areata. Treatment defined: oral pan-JAK inhibitor, 5-10 mg twice daily. Extracted RNA was reverse transcribed, and the resulting cDNA served as sequencing template. The assay was immunoSEQ multiplex PCR, and TCRdb's table has in-frame clones only and misses some. Among 110,000 or so clones, roughly 56% were seen once, and the ten largest hold about 3.7%. Deletions cut 0 bases from V and 0 bases from J, with 5 bases between. From germline, CDR1 is SQVTM and CDR2 ANQGSEA. The CDR3 covers 13 residues. Comment on this clone: The antigen remains undetermined. The sample has other DNA sequences that encode this CDR3 too.

Overall study results and limits: Scalp clonality, together with expanded CD8+ clones among the top 100, fell significantly with tofacitinib. The link between baseline CD8+ expansion and response remains uncertain with one nonresponder. The study found that many expanded lesional clones persisted in scalp and blood during tofacitinib.

The chain recombines TRBV29-1 with TRBJ1-1; D remains ambiguous. The sequencing used CD4+ T cells sorted from blood, collected at week 24, from a patient treated with tofacitinib. The sequence was obtained from a human donor with alopecia areata. Written as DNA, the CDR3 is TGCAGCGTTGAAGAACAGATGAACACTGAAGCTTTCTTT. Translating gives CSVEEQMNTEAFF.